This passage covers 22 T cell receptor beta chains from one sample sequenced in a study of metastatic and nonmetastatic thyroid tumors. Patients underwent thyroid surgery, and none had received any treatment before it. TCRdb re-called clones via MiXCR from the PCR reads. The sample lists around 41,000 clones; 25% to 35% were seen once. Sequencing was carried out using blood. Source of these receptors: a male donor with papillary thyroid cancer or a benign thyroid nodule (not recorded which). Some clones in this sample may be carry-over from other donors' samples.

This clone was counted at least ten times. This sequence joins TRBV5-6 and TRBJ2-3, with no clear D. CDR3 length: 14 residues. Trimming stripped 0 bases from V and 5 bases from J, with 10 bases between. Germline CDR1 reads SGHDT; CDR2 reads YYEEEE. The CDR3 protein is CASSLVGIGDTQYF. CDR3 in DNA: TGTGCCAGCAGCTTGGTGGGGATTGGAGATACGCAGTATTTT.

This rearrangement joins TRBV7-2 to TRBJ1-2, with TRBD1 as a possible D gene (5 bases). CDR1 is SGHTA and CDR2 is FQGNSA in the germline V gene. Trimming left V 5 bases short and J 4 bases short, with 11 bases between. CDR3 size: 13 residues. The CDR3 spells CASSRTSTYGYTF. The CDR3 coding sequence is TGTGCCAGCAGCCGGACAAGTACCTATGGCTACACCTTC.

J is TRBJ2-7 and V is TRBV7-3; D is perhaps TRBD2 (5 bases). The germline V gene encodes CDR1 SGHTA and CDR2 FQGTGA. With 0 bases removed from V and 5 bases from J, the gap between germline ends came to 14 bases. The CDR3 runs 15 residues. The CDR3 DNA reads as TGTGCCAGCAGCTTAACGGGCAGTTTGAGGGACGAGCAGTACTTC. Its translation is CASSLTGSLRDEQYF.

In regard to this clone: A junction end diverges from the germline sequence, so it may reflect a read error. Different DNA sequences within this sample yield the same CDR3. The chain employs TRBV15 and TRBJ2-6; a weak D match, TRBD1 (5 bases). Germline V lookup: CDR1 LNHNV, CDR2 YYDKDF (reference sequence). This CDR3 contains 16 residues. CDR3 sequence: CATSGNPLSGANVLTF. CDR3 nucleotides: TGTGCCACCAGCGGCAACCCGTTATCTGGGGCAAACGTCCTGACGTTC.

This clone rates as medium-sized. The rearrangement joins TRBV6-4 to TRBJ2-6; the D gene is possibly TRBD1 (5 bases). CDR3 length: 16 amino acids. Germline-derived CDR1 and CDR2 are MRHNA and SNTAGT. V lost 0 bases and J lost 0, with 6 bases in between. The CDR3 nucleotides are TGTGCCAGCAGTGACTCCGACAGCTCTGGGGCCAACGTCCTGACTTTC. This gives the protein CASSDSDSSGANVLTF.

Comment on this clone: Without the conserved terminal phenylalanine or tryptophan, this CDR3 likely stems from a read error. The chain is built from TRBV20-1 and TRBJ2-1; 14 nucleotides line up with TRBD2. Germline CDR1 and CDR2: DFQATT and SNEGSKA (reference sequence). J lost 10 bases, V lost 1 base, and 24 bases had no gene match. This CDR3 spans 21 amino acids. In DNA, the CDR3 is TGCAGTGCTAGAGTCGATCCGGGACTAGCGGGAGTAATTGCCCCGTTTTGGGAGCAGTTCCTC. Its translation: CSARVDPGLAGVIAPFWEQFL.

This clone was seen at least ten times. The rearrangement joins TRBV28 to TRBJ2-5, with a tentative D call TRBD1 (6 bases). The CDR3 runs to 13 residues. V gave up 5 bases and J gave up 5 bases, with 12 bases separating them. Germline values: CDR1 MDHEN, CDR2 SYDVKM. CDR3 sequence reads: CASSKQGLETQYF. In nucleotides, the CDR3 is TGTGCCAGCAGTAAACAGGGTTTGGAGACCCAGTACTTC.

The CDR3 region is CASSFYANTEAFF. CDR3 bases: TGTGCCAGCAGCTTCTACGCGAACACTGAAGCTTTCTTT. The gene calls are TRBV7-3 and TRBJ1-1, with D hard to call. The CDR3 covers 13 residues. Deletions cut 3 bases from V and 1 base from J, with 6 bases between. Germline CDR1 is SGHTA and CDR2 is FQGTGA.

This clone was recorded many times. Other DNA sequences in the same sample also yield this CDR3. The chain combines TRBV20-1 with TRBJ2-1; 14 nucleotides match TRBD2. Germline lookup yields CDR1 DFQATT and CDR2 SNEGSKA (reference sequence). This CDR3 region has 19 residues. V shed 0 bases and J 9 bases; nucleotides not matched to a gene: 16. As DNA, the CDR3 is TGCAGTGCTAGAGAGCCCCTTCCGGGACTAGCGGGAGTCGTTCCTGAGCAGTTCTTC. Protein sequence: CSAREPLPGLAGVVPEQFF.

V is TRBV30 and J is TRBJ1-3; D is undetermined. The germline CDR1 and CDR2 sequences are GTSNPN and SVGIG (reference sequence). The CDR3 has 15 residues. Trimming pared 0 bases from V and 0 bases from J, leaving 9 bases between. The CDR3: CAWSVGLTSGNTIYF. In nucleotides, the CDR3 is TGTGCCTGGAGTGTGGGTCTGACCTCTGGAAACACCATATATTTT.

This clone was counted ten times or more. The V and J genes are TRBV5-6 and TRBJ2-5; tentative D call: TRBD1 (8 bases). The V and J ends lost 1 base and 7 bases respectively, with 17 bases between them. CDR3 length: 15 amino acids. Germline V gives CDR1 SGHDT, CDR2 YYEEEE. CDR3 in DNA: TGTGCCAGCAGCTTGATACAGGGGGTAGCGGGGACCCAGTACTTC. It specifies CASSLIQGVAGTQYF.

This clone is medium-sized within its sample. The chain uses TRBV6-1 and TRBJ2-7; 9 bases match TRBD1. After removal of 5 bases from V and 0 bases from J, the junction contained 8 bases not matched to a gene. Per germline, CDR1 MNHNS and CDR2 SASEGT. The CDR3 runs to 16 residues. The CDR3 bases are TGTGCCAGCAGTCCCGGAGGGACAGGGAGCTCCTACGAGCAGTACTTC. This encodes CASSPGGTGSSYEQYF.

This clone was seen more than once but under ten times. V is TRBV28 and J is TRBJ1-5; 9 bases line up with TRBD1. Trimming at V came to 4 bases and at J to 0 bases, leaving 13 bases not matched to a gene. CDR3 size: 19 residues. CDR1 and CDR2 (germline): MDHEN, SYDVKM. CDR3 DNA sequence: TGTGCCAGCAGTTCCTCCTGGACAGGGGCCGTCTATAGCAATCAGCCCCAGCATTTT. Amino acid sequence: CASSSSWTGAVYSNQPQHF.

This clone has just a few counts. The junction shows a germline mismatch at one end, possibly a read error. The chain is built from TRBV6-1 and TRBJ2-7; D gene unclear. Germline loops: CDR1 MNHNS, CDR2 SASEGT. The CDR3 length is 12 residues. For the CDR3, the DNA is TGTACCAGCACCGGTTTGTCCTACGAGCAGTACTTT. It codes for CTSTGLSYEQYF.

The rearrangement joins TRBV7-2 to TRBJ1-6; D is undetermined. The V end was cut by 1 base, the J end by 11 bases, with 12 bases between. Germline loops: CDR1 SGHTA, CDR2 FQGNSA. This CDR3 has 14 amino acids. DNA of the CDR3: TGTGCCAGCAGCTTAGGGCACCCGAATACACCCCTCCACTTT. It translates to CASSLGHPNTPLHF.

This clone was seen more than once but under ten times. At one end the junction does not follow the germline gene, possibly because of a read error. V usage is TRBV6-2 or TRBV6-3 and J usage is TRBJ2-7; no clear D. The CDR3 sequence is 9 residues long. Germline CDR1 MNHEY, CDR2 SVGEGT. The CDR3 DNA is TGTGCCAGCAGTTACGGGCAGTACTTC. Translating it yields CASSYGQYF.

This clone was found many times. The chain joins TRBV19 to TRBJ1-6, with 9 bases fitting TRBD1. Germline CDR1 is LNHDA and CDR2 is SQIVND (reference sequence). The CDR3 runs 17 residues. J lost 1 base, V lost 6 bases, and 7 bases had no gene match. CDR3 DNA: TGTGCCAGTAGAACCGGGACAGGGTTGTCCTATAATTCACCCCTCCACTTT. Encoded protein: CASRTGTGLSYNSPLHF.

This clone has ten or more counts. The gene calls are TRBV18 and TRBJ1-1; maybe TRBD1 (6 bases). Trimming took 0 bases from V and 10 from J, leaving 12 bases between them. CDR1 is KGHSH and CDR2 is LQKENI in the germline V gene. This CDR3 region has 13 residues. This chain's CDR3 is CASSPPSGDIAFF. CDR3 DNA sequence: TGTGCCAGCTCACCACCCTCAGGGGATATAGCTTTCTTT.

This chain uses TRBV20-1 with TRBJ2-1; D gene ambiguous. The V end was cut by 2 bases, the J end by 9 bases, with 14 bases between. Germline V gene lookup returns CDR1 DFQATT and CDR2 SNEGSKA (reference sequence). The CDR3 has 13 amino acids. The CDR3 reads CSARRDRNTEQFF. The CDR3 nucleotides are TGCAGTGCTAGAAGGGATAGGAACACTGAGCAGTTCTTC.

A note on this clone: In this CDR3 the conserved last residue, phenylalanine or tryptophan, is missing, so a read error is likely. The CDR3: CASRLTGTSGNVQFV. The CDR3 DNA reads TGTGCCAGCAGGCTAACCGGGACTAGCGGAAATGTGCAGTTCGTC. The genes are TRBV7-8 and TRBJ2-1, with 11 bases lining up with TRBD2. Germline-derived CDR1 and CDR2 are SGHVS and FQNEAQ. CDR3 length: 15 residues.

A remark on this clone: The sample has other DNA sequences that encode this CDR3 too. The chain has TRBV5-4 and TRBJ2-5; 9 nucleotides match TRBD2. Trimming at V came to 5 bases and at J to 4 bases, leaving 18 bases not matched to a gene. This CDR3 is built from 18 residues. CDR1 and CDR2 from the germline V gene are SGHNT and YYREEE (reference sequence). In DNA form, the CDR3 reads TGTGCCAGCAGTACCCACGGCGGGGCGGGGGGGTTTCGAGAGACCCAGTACTTC. It encodes CASSTHGGAGGFRETQYF.

V is TRBV6-1 and J is TRBJ1-2, with 9 bases identical to TRBD1. The CDR3 loop spans 15 amino acids. Germline V CDR1 and CDR2: MNHNS, SASEGT. The J segment lost 2 bases and the V segment lost 6 bases, leaving 7 bases of the junction unmatched. DNA for the CDR3: TGTGCCAGCAGCCTCGTAGACAGGGGGAACTATGGCTACACCTTC. This codes for CASSLVDRGNYGYTF.